This TCR beta chain was recorded in a study of cytomegalovirus exposure and HLA in healthy donors. The study's findings and limits: High sensitivity and specificity were reportedly achieved when the classifier diagnosed cytomegalovirus status. A later analysis found common viral pathogens apparently linked to several of the most significant clusters. Confirmation was obtained in vitro that a few CMV-associated chains are specific for CMV antigens.

The donors comprised healthy bone marrow donors. Comments on this clone: Its antigen remains unidentified.

The primer mix had 60 Vbeta and 13 Jbeta primers. Clones were sequenced by immunoSEQ multiplex PCR, and TCRdb holds only the in-frame ones, with some missing. The sample lists around 150,000 clones, roughly 86% seen once, with around 0.5% in the top ten. The CDR3 runs to 16 residues. Germline CDR1 and CDR2: MDHEN and SYDVKM. V lost 5 bases and J lost 4, with 15 bases in between. Sequenced material: PBMCs. The genes are TRBV28 and TRBJ2-6; D possibly corresponds to TRBD1 (6 bases). The TCR was taken from a woman between 40 and 55 years old in good health and CMV-seronegative. This chain's CDR3 is CASSQITGMGANVLTF. The CDR3 region has the DNA TGTGCCAGCAGTCAAATTACAGGGATGGGGGCCAACGTCCTGACTTTC.